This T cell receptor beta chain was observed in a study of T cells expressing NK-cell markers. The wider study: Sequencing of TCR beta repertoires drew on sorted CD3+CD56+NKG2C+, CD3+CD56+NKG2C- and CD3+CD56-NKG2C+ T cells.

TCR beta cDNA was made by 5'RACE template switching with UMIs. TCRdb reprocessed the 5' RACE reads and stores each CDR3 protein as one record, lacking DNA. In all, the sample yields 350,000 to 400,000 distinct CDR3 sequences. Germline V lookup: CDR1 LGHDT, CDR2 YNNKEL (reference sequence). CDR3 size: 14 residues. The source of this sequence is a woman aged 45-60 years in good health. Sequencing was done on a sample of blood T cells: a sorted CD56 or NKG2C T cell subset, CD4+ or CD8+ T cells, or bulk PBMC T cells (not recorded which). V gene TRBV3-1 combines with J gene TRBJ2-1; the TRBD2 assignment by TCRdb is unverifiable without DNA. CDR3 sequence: CASSSRLAGVEQFF.